This passage covers 11 T cell receptor delta chains from one sample sequenced in a study of gamma-delta T cells after stem cell transplantation (dated by TCRdb to 2016 to 2018). The library was built by means of RT-PCR. Sequenced using an Illumina MiSeq. TCRdb reprocessed the public reads with the caller CATT; rows with the same DNA were merged afterwards. For this sample the table gives approximately 820 delta-chain clones, of which around 18% were detected only once. Approximately 60% of the sample is taken by the ten largest. Sequencing used gamma-delta T cells. The receptor source for this set is a human donor. It is not recorded whose cells these are; they may come from a transplant donor.

This clone was seen only a few times. The rearrangement uses TRDV2 and TRDJ1; TRDD3 matches at 12 bases. The germline CDR1 and CDR2 sequences are GEAIGNYY and EKD. The CDR3 has 19 amino acids. The V segment lost 3 bases and the J segment 1 base; nucleotides outside the gene matches: 14. The CDR3 bases are TGTGCCTGTGACCCCACGTCGGCCCTGGGGGATACGTTCACCGATAAACTCATCTTT. It specifies CACDPTSALGDTFTDKLIF.

The rearrangement links TRDV2 to TRDJ1; no clear D gene. The V end was cut by 3 bases, the J end by 0 bases, with 13 bases between. Germline V gene sequence: CDR1 GEAIGNYY, CDR2 EKD. The CDR3 has 15 amino acids. This CDR3 reads CACDPVSTNTDKLIF. CDR3 sequence (DNA): TGTGCCTGTGACCCGGTTTCTACTAACACCGATAAACTCATCTTT.

This chain uses TRDV2 with TRDJ1; 7 bases are shared with TRDD3. As TCRdb names no J gene, one was assigned here on the basis of a DNA match to germline. This CDR3 has 14 amino acids. Germline lookup yields CDR1 GEAIGNYY and CDR2 EKD. The trim removed 0 bases at V and 5 bases at J, leaving 5 bases unmatched. CDR3 in amino acids: CACDTVGEADKLIF. The CDR3 nucleotides are TGTGCCTGTGACACCGTGGGGGAGGCGGATAAACTCATCTTT.

A remark on this clone: With a much larger clone just one base away, this may be a read error. This chain connects TRDV2 to TRDJ1, with D hard to call. TCRdb leaves out the J gene; it was filled in here by matching the DNA to germline. The CDR3 runs 16 residues. Trimming stripped 0 bases from V and 3 bases from J, with 16 bases between. Germline CDR1 reads GEAIGNYY; CDR2 reads EKD. CDR3 residues: CACDTVKHTNADKLIF. The DNA for the CDR3 is TGTGCCTGTGACACCGTAAAACACACCAACGCCGATAAACTCATCTTT.

This clone was counted only a few times. A read error is the likely source, as a far larger clone sits one nucleotide away. Other DNA sequences in the same sample also yield this CDR3. V gene TRDV2 combines with J gene TRDJ1; TRDD3 is a possible D gene (6 bases). The CDR3 sequence is 15 residues long. V was trimmed by 0 bases and J by 5 bases, leaving 15 bases between them. From germline, CDR1 is GEAIGNYY and CDR2 EKD. The CDR3 protein is CACDTVLGKGDKLIF. For the CDR3, the DNA is TGTGCCTGTGACACCGTGCTGGGGAAAGGGGATAAACTCATCTTT.

This clone was seen only once. The genes are TRDV2 and TRDJ1, with D maybe TRDD3 (6 bases). The J gene, not given by TCRdb, was assigned here from a germline match of the nucleotide sequence. V was pared by 0 bases and J by 3 bases, with 28 bases between. In germline, CDR1 is GEAIGNYY, CDR2 EKD. There are 20 residues in the CDR3. CDR3 loop: CACDTVSRRRGTLMADKLIF. The CDR3 DNA sequence: TGTGCCTGTGACACCGTTAGTAGGCGACGGGGGACGCTAATGGCCGATAAACTCATCTTT.

Details on this clone: A much larger clone differs by one base, so this may be a read error. The chain joins TRDV3 to TRDJ1; TRDD2 might be the D (6 bases). The J gene is absent in TCRdb and was assigned here via DNA matching to germline. V was pared by 4 bases and J by 0 bases, with 18 bases between. The CDR3 length is 15 residues. Per the germline V gene, CDR1 is TVYSNPD and CDR2 is GDNSRS (reference sequence). For the CDR3, the DNA is TGTGCCTGTTCACTCCTTCCGCTGTACACCGATAAACTCATCTTT. Amino acid sequence: CACSLLPLYTDKLIF.

This clone was counted between two and nine times. A much more abundant neighbour one base away suggests this may be a read error. Other DNA sequences in this sample translate to the same CDR3. The rearrangement links TRDV2 to TRDJ1; 9 positions agree with TRDD3. The CDR3 covers 21 residues. Germline CDR1 reads GEAIGNYY; CDR2 reads EKD. CDR3 sequence: CACDTITGGPTTVAPTDKLIF. The DNA for the CDR3 is TGTGCCTGCGACACCATTACTGGGGGACCCACAACGGTTGCCCCCACCGATAAACTCATCTTT.

Comments on this clone: This likely reflects a read error, since a far larger clone is one base away. V and J are TRDV2 and TRDJ1; 9 positions agree with TRDD3. This CDR3 region has 15 residues. The germline V gene has CDR1 GEAIGNYY and CDR2 EKD. CDR3 amino acids: CACDTVGDKTDILIF. In nucleotides, the CDR3 is TGTGCCTGTGACACCGTGGGGGATAAAACCGATATACTCATCTTT.

This clone has just a few counts. This may arise from a read error, as a much more abundant clone is one base away. The chain has TRDV2 and TRDJ1, with D maybe TRDD3 (6 bases). Trimming removed 2 bases at V and 0 bases at J, with 15 bases between. The CDR3 consists of 16 residues. The germline gives CDR1 GEAIGNYY, CDR2 EKD. The CDR3, as DNA: TGTGCCTGTGACATTTTGGGGGGTCTTTACACCGATAAACTCATCTTT. This encodes CACDILGGLYTDKLIF.

As to this clone: With a much larger clone just one base away, this may be a read error. The sample contains more than one DNA sequence encoding this CDR3. The chain has TRDV2 and TRDJ1; 7 bases agree with TRDD3. CDR3 size: 20 residues. With 4 bases clipped from V and 0 bases from J, the junction kept 22 bases outside the gene matches. Looked up from germline, CDR1 is GEAIGNYY and CDR2 is EKD. The DNA for the CDR3 is TGTGCCTGTGATACTCTACCTTCTAGGGCTGGGGGCTCGTACACCGATAAACTCATCTTT. Protein sequence: CACDTLPSRAGGSYTDKLIF.